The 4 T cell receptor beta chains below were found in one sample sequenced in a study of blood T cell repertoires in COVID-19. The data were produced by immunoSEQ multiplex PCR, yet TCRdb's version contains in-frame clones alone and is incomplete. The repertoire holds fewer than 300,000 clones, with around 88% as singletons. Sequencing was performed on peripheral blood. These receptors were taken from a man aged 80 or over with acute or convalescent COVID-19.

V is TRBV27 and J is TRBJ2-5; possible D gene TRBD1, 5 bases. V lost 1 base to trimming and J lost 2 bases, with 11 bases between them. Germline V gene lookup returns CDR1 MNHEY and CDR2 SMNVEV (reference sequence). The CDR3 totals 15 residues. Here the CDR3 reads CASSLFFQGQETQYF. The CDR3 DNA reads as TGTGCCAGCAGTTTATTCTTTCAGGGTCAAGAGACCCAGTACTTC.

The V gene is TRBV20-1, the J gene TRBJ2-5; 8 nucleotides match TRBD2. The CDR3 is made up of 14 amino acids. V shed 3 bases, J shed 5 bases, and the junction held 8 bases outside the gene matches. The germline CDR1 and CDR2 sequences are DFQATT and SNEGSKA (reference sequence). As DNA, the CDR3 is TGCAGTGCTAGTGCCCCCATAGCGGGGGAGACCCAGTACTTC. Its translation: CSASAPIAGETQYF.

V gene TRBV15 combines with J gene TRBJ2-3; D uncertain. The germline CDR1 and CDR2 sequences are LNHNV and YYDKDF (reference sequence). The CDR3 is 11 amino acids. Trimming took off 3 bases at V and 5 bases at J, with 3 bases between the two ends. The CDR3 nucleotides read TGTGCCACCAGCAGTAAAGATACGCAGTATTTT. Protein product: CATSSKDTQYF. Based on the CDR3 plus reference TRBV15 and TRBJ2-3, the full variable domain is DAMVIQNPRYQVTQFGKPVTLSCSQTLNHNVMYWYQQKSSQAPKLLFHYYDKDFNNEADTPDNFQSRRPNTSFCFLDIRSPGLGDTAMYLCATSSKDTQYFGPGTRLTVL.

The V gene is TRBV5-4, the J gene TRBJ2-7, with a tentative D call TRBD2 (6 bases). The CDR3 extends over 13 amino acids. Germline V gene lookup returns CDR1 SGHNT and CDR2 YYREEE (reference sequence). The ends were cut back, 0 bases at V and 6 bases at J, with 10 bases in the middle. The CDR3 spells CASSLGTSSEQYF. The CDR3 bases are TGTGCCAGCAGCTTGGGAACTAGCTCCGAGCAGTACTTC.